This T cell receptor beta chain was recovered during a study of T cell clonality in common variable immunodeficiency. Sequencing was performed with immunoSEQ multiplex PCR; in TCRdb, only in-frame clones are kept and a portion is missing. The sample contains around 60,000 clones, none of them singletons. The CDR3 runs to 14 residues. Germline V gives CDR1 SNHLY, CDR2 FYNNEI. Trimming took off 9 bases at V and 1 base at J, with 14 bases between the two ends. This clone was observed many times. Read data end 3 residues before the CDR3 end; the end is taken from the germline J gene. The sequencing sample was made of peripheral blood mononuclear cells. This receptor was taken from a person aged 18 to 70 in good health. The rearrangement joins TRBV2 to TRBJ2-3; maybe TRBD2 (6 bases). The CDR3 loop reads CASNKGGGTDTQYF. The CDR3 bases that were read are TGTGCCAGTAATAAGGGCGGGGGCACAGATACG.